Each of the 11 T cell receptor beta chains below was sequenced from the same sample in a study of T cell changes during pregnancy in multiple sclerosis. Sequencing used immunoSEQ multiplex PCR; TCRdb keeps in-frame clones, though not all of them. The top ten clones hold roughly 3.3% of a sample with some 74,000 clones, over 85% of them seen once. Source: peripheral blood, taken after pregnancy. The receptors derive from a female donor in good health, enrolled as a control in a pregnancy study.

The table lists this clone with a count of one. The chain has TRBV2 and TRBJ2-3; a weak D match, TRBD1 (6 bases). CDR1 is SNHLY, CDR2 FYNNEI, per germline. The CDR3 extends over 15 amino acids. Deletions cut 5 bases from V and 2 bases from J, with 14 bases between. In nucleotides, the CDR3 is TGTGCCAGCAGTTGGGAAGGGGGACCCACAGATACGCAGTATTTT. This gives the protein CASSWEGGPTDTQYF.

The chain uses TRBV28 and TRBJ2-3; 9 bases are shared with TRBD1. Germline CDR1 MDHEN, CDR2 SYDVKM. Germline trimming cut 3 bases from V and 4 bases from J; bases unmatched to any gene: 5. The CDR3 is made up of 15 amino acids. The CDR3 loop is CASSFGTGPSDTQYF. CDR3 bases: TGTGCCAGCAGTTTTGGGACAGGGCCGTCAGATACGCAGTATTTT.

The gene calls are TRBV10-3 and TRBJ1-5; no firm D call. CDR1 is ENHRY, CDR2 SYGVKD, per germline. CDR3 length: 18 residues. V was trimmed by 0 bases and J by 0 bases, leaving 15 bases between them. CDR3 amino acids: CAISESKVGEGSNQPQHF. The CDR3 nucleotides are TGTGCCATCAGTGAGTCGAAGGTAGGAGAGGGTAGCAATCAGCCCCAGCATTTT.

V is TRBV2 and J is TRBJ2-3; 12 bases align to TRBD2. CDR1 is SNHLY, CDR2 FYNNEI, per germline. The CDR3 is made up of 15 amino acids. Trimming at V came to 4 bases and at J to 3 bases, leaving 2 bases not matched to a gene. The CDR3 reads CASSAGTSGTDTQYF. CDR3 in DNA: TGTGCCAGCAGTGCAGGGACTAGCGGGACAGATACGCAGTATTTT.

The chain joins TRBV18 to TRBJ2-3, with D possibly being TRBD2 (6 bases). This CDR3 spans 15 amino acids. V lost 3 bases, J lost 2 bases, and 12 bases lay in between. Germline lookup yields CDR1 KGHSH and CDR2 LQKENI. CDR3 nucleotide sequence: TGTGCCAGCTCACCTGGGGGGATCCCCACAGATACGCAGTATTTT. This codes for CASSPGGIPTDTQYF.

Worth noting for this clone: The junction shows a germline mismatch at one end, possibly a read error. The chain combines TRBV7-7 with TRBJ2-1; 9 bases align to TRBD1. Germline values: CDR1 SSHAT, CDR2 FNYEAQ (reference sequence). CDR3 length equals 16 residues. The CDR3 here is CASSSISGQGYNEQFF. As DNA, the CDR3 is TGTGCTAGCAGCTCGATCTCGGGACAGGGCTACAATGAGCAGTTCTTC.

The J gene is TRBJ2-3, the V gene TRBV2, with 10 bases that match TRBD1. V was pared by 3 bases and J by 3 bases, with 6 bases of the junction left unmatched. This CDR3 region has 16 residues. The germline CDR1 and CDR2 sequences are SNHLY and FYNNEI. The CDR3, as DNA: TGTGCCAGCAGTGACATGGGACAGGGGAAGACAGATACGCAGTATTTT. Translation: CASSDMGQGKTDTQYF. Variable domain in full (rest from reference TRBV2 and TRBJ2-3): EPEVTQTPSHQVTQMGQEVILRCVPISNHLYFYWYRQILGQKVEFLVSFYNNEISEKSEIFDDQFSVERPDGSNFTLKIRSTKLEDSAMYFCASSDMGQGKTDTQYFGPGTRLTVL.

The V call is TRBV5-5, the J call TRBJ1-1, with D tentatively TRBD1 (5 bases). The germline V and J ends were trimmed by 1 base and 3 bases, with 13 bases remaining between them. Germline V gene lookup returns CDR1 SGHKS and CDR2 YYEKEE (reference sequence). This CDR3 region has 15 residues. CDR3 amino acids: CASSLSRGWDTEAFF. CDR3 nucleotides: TGTGCCAGCAGCTTGTCACGGGGGTGGGACACTGAAGCTTTCTTT.

This rearrangement joins TRBV28 to TRBJ1-6, with TRBD1 matching 8 bases. V lost 7 bases, J lost 4 bases, and 6 bases stayed unmatched. Germline CDR1 reads MDHEN; CDR2 reads SYDVKM. This CDR3 region has 15 residues. As DNA, the CDR3 is TGTGCCAGCACCAATACAGGGGGGTATAATTCACCCCTCCACTTT. Amino acids: CASTNTGGYNSPLHF.

The J gene is TRBJ1-2, the V gene TRBV28; 7 bases match TRBD1. V lost 4 bases and J lost 0; bases outside the gene matches: 5. Germline CDR1 reads MDHEN; CDR2 reads SYDVKM. This CDR3 is built from 15 residues. DNA for the CDR3: TGTGCCAGCAGTTCGACAGGGTTAGCTAACTATGGCTACACCTTC. It yields the protein CASSSTGLANYGYTF.

This clone was seen more than once but under ten times. The genes are TRBV7-9 and TRBJ1-4; 10 positions agree with TRBD1. V shed 4 bases and J 2 bases; nucleotides not matched to a gene: 7. The CDR3 runs to 17 residues. Germline V CDR1 and CDR2: SEHNR, FQNEAQ (reference sequence). The CDR3 sequence is CASSSWTGGRTNEKLFF. CDR3 DNA sequence: TGTGCCAGCAGCTCTTGGACAGGGGGAAGGACTAATGAAAAACTGTTTTTT.